One and the same sample provided the 7 T cell receptor beta chains below, sequenced in a study of blood T cell repertoires in COVID-19. The repertoire was sequenced with immunoSEQ multiplex PCR; TCRdb's copy has only in-frame clones and lacks some. Found here are roughly 190,000 clones, 90% of them singletons; the top ten hold 0.5% to 0.65%. Sequencing used peripheral blood. The receptors shown here come from a man in his fifties with acute or convalescent COVID-19.

CDR3 coding DNA: TGTGCCAGCAGTCTAGAAGGTCCTAGCGGGAGGGCCAACACAGATACGCAGTATTTT. Translation gives CASSLEGPSGRANTDTQYF. The genes are TRBV2 and TRBJ2-3, with 12 bases matching TRBD2. Germline CDR1 SNHLY, CDR2 FYNNEI. V lost 5 bases to trimming and J lost 2 bases; unmatched junction nucleotides: 14. The CDR3 totals 19 residues.

The CDR3, as DNA: TGTGCCAGCAGCTCCCGGTGGGCCTCCGGGGAGCTGTTTTTT. Protein: CASSSRWASGELFF. The J gene is TRBJ2-2, the V gene TRBV6-5, with D unclear. The CDR3 is made up of 14 amino acids. Per germline, CDR1 MNHEY and CDR2 SVGAGI. Trimming pared 6 bases from V and 6 bases from J, leaving 14 bases between.

The V gene is TRBV19, the J gene TRBJ1-1; 7 bases align to TRBD1. Germline lookup yields CDR1 LNHDA and CDR2 SQIVND (reference sequence). The CDR3 runs to 15 residues. V shed 2 bases, J shed 6 bases, and the junction held 9 bases outside the gene matches. The CDR3 sequence: CASSISATGNSEAFF. CDR3 in DNA: TGTGCCAGTAGTATAAGTGCGACAGGGAATTCTGAAGCTTTCTTT.

This chain joins TRBV9 and TRBJ1-4, with a tentative D call TRBD1 (5 bases). Germline values: CDR1 SGDLS, CDR2 YYNGEE. V lost 4 bases, J lost 0 bases, and 7 bases lay in between. CDR3 size: 14 residues. The CDR3 coding sequence is TGTGCCAGCAGCTCGACAGCAACTAATGAAAAACTGTTTTTT. Translated: CASSSTATNEKLFF.

This sequence joins TRBV27 and TRBJ1-6; D remains ambiguous. Trimming removed 4 bases at V and 6 bases at J, with 10 bases between. The germline gives CDR1 MNHEY, CDR2 SMNVEV (reference sequence). CDR3 length equals 14 residues. The CDR3 loop is CASSSVTANSPLHF. In nucleotides, the CDR3 is TGTGCCAGCAGTTCGGTAACAGCTAATTCACCCCTCCACTTT.

This clone has a count of ten or more. The chain combines TRBV11-3 with TRBJ1-6, with 10 bases that match TRBD1. The CDR3 is 15 amino acids. The J segment lost 9 bases and the V segment lost 6 bases, leaving 8 bases of the junction unmatched. Germline V gene data show CDR1 as SGHNT and CDR2 as YENEEA. The CDR3 is CASSSGQGEVSPLHF. The CDR3 DNA sequence: TGTGCCAGCAGTTCAGGACAGGGGGAAGTTTCACCCCTCCACTTT.

V gene TRBV10-3 combines with J gene TRBJ1-3; 8 nucleotides match TRBD1. This CDR3 spans 17 amino acids. Germline V gene sequence: CDR1 ENHRY, CDR2 SYGVKD. V shed 2 bases, J shed 0 bases, and the junction held 6 bases outside the gene matches. The chain's CDR3 is CAISERTGLISGNTIYF. In nucleotides, the CDR3 is TGTGCCATCAGTGAGAGGACAGGGTTAATCTCTGGAAACACCATATATTTT.